The T cell receptor beta chain under discussion was sequenced for a study of CD8 T cells in Susac syndrome. Germline V CDR1 and CDR2: MGHDK, SYGVNS. V gave up 8 bases and J gave up 0 bases, with 9 bases separating them. There are 13 residues in the CDR3. RNA was extracted with the RNeasy kit, and a quantity of roughly 0.5 to 1 ug was reverse transcribed using random hexamers. The authors amplified TCR beta CDR3 across 54 Vbeta and 13 Jbeta using immunoSEQ multiplex PCR. TCRdb redid the calling of the immunoSEQ multiplex PCR reads with MiXCR, one entry per CDR3 protein. The data hold fewer than 150,000 distinct CDR3 sequences, with roughly 96% observed a single time.

The genes are TRBV25-1 and TRBJ2-3, with D possibly being TRBD2 (5 bases). Input material: CD4+ T cells from PBMCs. The TCR comes from a human donor in good health. The chain's CDR3 is CASGSGSTDTQYF. The CDR3 DNA sequence: TGTGCCAGCGGAAGCGGTAGCACAGATACGCAGTATTTT.